Listed below are T cell receptor beta chains from one sample, sequenced in a study of vaccination effects on CD4 cells after COVID-19. These receptors lack a known antigen. The table came from immunoSEQ multiplex PCR; TCRdb's copy has only in-frame clones and leaves some out. This repertoire shows 50,000 to 65,000 clones, 73% found once; its top ten account for around 1.3%. The sequencing used CD4+ T cells from PBMCs cultured with HCoV-229E spike peptides, collected after COVID-19 vaccination. The origin of the receptors is a human donor who received a COVID-19 vaccine. Each CDR3 is given with its conserved first and last residue. The D gene is left open where the match is weak. The size entry is marked missing in some rows and otherwise reads once, few, many or a size class.

. TRBJ1-2 . TRBV4-3 CASSQGSTAHYGYTF TGCGCCAGCAGCCAAGGTTCGACAGCTCACTATGGCTACACCTTC
. TRBJ2-5 . TRBV6-5 CASHRGGGETQYF TGTGCCAGTCACAGGGGCGGGGGAGAGACCCAGTACTTC
. TRBJ2-4 . TRBV2 CASSSLAKNIQYF TGTGCCAGCAGCAGTCTAGCCAAAAACATTCAGTACTTC
. TRBJ2-5 . TRBV20-1 CSASQETQYF TGCAGTGCTAGCCAAGAGACCCAGTACTTC
TRBD1 TRBJ2-1 . TRBV19 CASSIETGTGSYNEQFF TGTGCCAGTAGTATTGAGACAGGGACGGGGTCCTACAATGAGCAGTTCTTC
. TRBJ2-1 few TRBV4-1 CASSQGNAPRLDNEQFF TGCGCCAGCAGCCAAGGCAATGCCCCAAGACTCGACAATGAGCAGTTCTTC
. TRBJ2-5 . TRBV15 CATSRALGVSGQTQYF TGTGCCACCAGCAGAGCCCTTGGGGTATCGGGGCAGACCCAGTACTTC
. TRBJ1-5 few TRBV6-5 CASRINQPQHF TGTGCCAGCAGGATCAATCAGCCCCAGCATTTT
. TRBJ1-2 . TRBV4-1 CASSQDPGWTPNYGYTF TGCGCCAGCAGCCAAGATCCCGGCTGGACTCCTAACTATGGCTACACCTTC
. TRBJ2-1 . TRBV5-1 CASSLLDVQNYEQFF TGCGCCAGCAGCTTGTTGGACGTCCAAAACTACGAGCAGTTCTTC
. TRBJ2-1 . TRBV5-1 CASSLSPRDSNEQFF TGCGCCAGCAGCTTATCACCGCGGGACAGCAATGAGCAGTTCTTC
. TRBJ1-3 few TRBV12-3/TRBV12-4 CAAAAQRKHTIYF TGTGCCGCCGCCGCTCAAAGGAAACACACCATATATTTT
TRBD1 TRBJ2-5 . TRBV27 CASSLRQGAKTQYF TGTGCCAGCAGTTTGCGACAGGGGGCAAAGACCCAGTACTTC